Listed below are T cell receptor beta chains from one sample, sequenced in a study of cytomegalovirus exposure and HLA in healthy donors. Assay: immunoSEQ multiplex PCR; the TCRdb copy retains only in-frame clones and omits some. The sample shows around 140,000 clones, around 72% of them seen only once. Material for sequencing was PBMCs. These receptors were obtained from a man between 45 and 60 years old in good health and CMV-seropositive. CDR3s include the opening cysteine and the closing phenylalanine or tryptophan.

V gene	J gene	CDR3 protein
TRBV6-5	TRBJ1-5	CASSSHRQGVHQPQHF
TRBV7-3	TRBJ2-1	CASSRRGGTSGYNEQFF
TRBV11-2	TRBJ1-5	CASNPGSSRNQPQHF
TRBV9	TRBJ1-2	CASSEAQGSYGYTF
TRBV18	TRBJ2-1	CASSPPNRGNNEQFF
TRBV4-2	TRBJ1-2	CASRGQDGYGYTF
TRBV28	TRBJ2-1	CASSYTGAYNEQFF
TRBV21-1	TRBJ1-6	CASSQDRGGSPLHF
TRBV19	TRBJ1-1	CASSRSRLTEAFF
TRBV6-6	TRBJ1-1	CASSLQDGRNTEAFF
TRBV15	.	CATSRDRAGFEQYF
TRBV6-1	TRBJ1-2	CASSTGQGIGYTF
TRBV9	TRBJ2-5	CASSVSGTGGETQYF
TRBV5-1	TRBJ1-5	CASSSGTPNQPQHF
TRBV7-2	TRBJ1-2	CASSLQPSGGARRGYTF
TRBV27	TRBJ2-1	CASRPWAAGDNEQFF
TRBV4-3	TRBJ2-7	CASSQARLAGVHEQYF
TRBV19	TRBJ2-1	CASSTWTSGGSPDDNEQFF
TRBV7-3	TRBJ2-3	CASSLGGSRTDTQYF
TRBV29-1	TRBJ2-3	CSVVTSGGAVDTQYF
TRBV5-5	TRBJ2-1	CASSLAALGNEQFF
TRBV27	TRBJ2-5	CASSLPDPQGTQYF
TRBV11-3	TRBJ1-2	CASSLEAGNYGYTF
TRBV27	TRBJ2-1	CASSLEGRAYNEQFF
TRBV7-2	TRBJ2-5	CASSLQAGGLQETQYF
TRBV7-2	TRBJ1-4	CASSLALGGGEKLFF
TRBV21-1	TRBJ2-5	CASTSRGGDTQETQYF
TRBV11-3	TRBJ2-2	CASSLSGTVNTGELFF
TRBV9	TRBJ2-5	CASSVRGQETQYF
TRBV6-1	TRBJ2-2	CASSIAGANTGELFF
TRBV6-1	TRBJ2-7	CASSEFTGTAYEQYF
TRBV12-5	TRBJ2-1	CASGIGTASYNEQFF
TRBV7-9	TRBJ2-7	CASSLEGAPYEQYF